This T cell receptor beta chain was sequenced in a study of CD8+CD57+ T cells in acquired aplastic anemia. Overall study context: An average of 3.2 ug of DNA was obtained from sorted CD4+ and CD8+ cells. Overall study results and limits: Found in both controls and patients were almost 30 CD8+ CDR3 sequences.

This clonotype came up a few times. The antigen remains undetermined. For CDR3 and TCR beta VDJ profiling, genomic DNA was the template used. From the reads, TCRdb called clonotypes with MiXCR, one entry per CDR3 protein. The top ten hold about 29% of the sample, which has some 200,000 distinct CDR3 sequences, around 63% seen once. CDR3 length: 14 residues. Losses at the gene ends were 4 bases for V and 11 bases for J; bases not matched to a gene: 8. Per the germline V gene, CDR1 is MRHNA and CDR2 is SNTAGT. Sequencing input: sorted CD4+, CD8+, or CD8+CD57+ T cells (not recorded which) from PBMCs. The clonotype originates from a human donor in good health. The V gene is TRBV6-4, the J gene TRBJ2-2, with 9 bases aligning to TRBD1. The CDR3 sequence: CASSGQGVNNELFF. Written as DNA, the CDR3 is TGTGCCAGCAGTGGACAGGGGGTAAACAATGAGCTGTTTTTT.